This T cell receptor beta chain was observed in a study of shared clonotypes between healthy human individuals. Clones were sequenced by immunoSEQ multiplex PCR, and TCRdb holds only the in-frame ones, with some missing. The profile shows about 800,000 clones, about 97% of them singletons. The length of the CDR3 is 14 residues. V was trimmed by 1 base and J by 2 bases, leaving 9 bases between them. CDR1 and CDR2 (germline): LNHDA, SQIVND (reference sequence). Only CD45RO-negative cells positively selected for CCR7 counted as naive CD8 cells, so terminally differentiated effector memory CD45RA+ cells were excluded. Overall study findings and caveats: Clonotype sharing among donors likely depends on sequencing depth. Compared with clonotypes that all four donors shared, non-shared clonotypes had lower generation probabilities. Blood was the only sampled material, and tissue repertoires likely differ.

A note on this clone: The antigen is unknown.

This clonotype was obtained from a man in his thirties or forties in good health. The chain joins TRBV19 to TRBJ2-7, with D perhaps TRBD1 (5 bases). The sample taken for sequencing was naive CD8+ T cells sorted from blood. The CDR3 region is CASSIGDSTYEQYF. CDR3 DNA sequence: TGTGCCAGTAGTATAGGCGACAGCACCTACGAGCAGTACTTC.